These T cell receptor beta chains were read from a single sample in a study of T cell responses to AZD1222 COVID-19 vaccine. The repertoire was sequenced with immunoSEQ multiplex PCR; TCRdb's copy has only in-frame clones and lacks some. The sample has about 130,000 clones, over 85% seen once; the top ten hold roughly 1%. Source: peripheral blood, taken 28 days after the second AZD1222 dose. These TCRs come from an adult who received the AZD1222 COVID-19 vaccine. CDR3s include the opening cysteine and the closing phenylalanine or tryptophan. The order of the fields is V gene, D gene, J gene, clone size, CDR3 protein, CDR3 DNA. D genes are given only for firm matches. Clone size appears in some rows only: once, few, many, or a class for an expanded clone.

v_gene: TRBV27; d_gene: -; j_gene: TRBJ1-3; abundance: -; CDR3aa: CASSFSRGPQDTIYF; CDR3nt: TGTGCCAGCAGTTTCTCCCGAGGTCCCCAGGACACCATATATTTT
v_gene: TRBV12-5; d_gene: TRBD1; j_gene: TRBJ1-2; abundance: -; CDR3aa: CASGLGTGVNYGYTF; CDR3nt: TGTGCTAGTGGTTTGGGGACAGGGGTGAACTATGGCTACACCTTC
v_gene: TRBV7-2; d_gene: TRBD1; j_gene: TRBJ1-3; abundance: -; CDR3aa: CASSLRTGTGNTIYF; CDR3nt: TGTGCCAGCAGCTTACGGACAGGGACTGGAAACACCATATATTTT
v_gene: TRBV7-6; d_gene: TRBD1; j_gene: TRBJ2-7; abundance: -; CDR3aa: CASSLGGDRGHEQYF; CDR3nt: TGTGCCAGCAGCTTAGGGGGGGACAGGGGGCACGAGCAGTACTTC
v_gene: TRBV5-4; d_gene: TRBD2; j_gene: TRBJ2-6; abundance: once; CDR3aa: CASSMPLAGGANVLTF; CDR3nt: TGTGCCAGCAGCATGCCCTTAGCGGGTGGGGCCAACGTCCTGACTTTC
v_gene: TRBV18; d_gene: TRBD1; j_gene: TRBJ1-2; abundance: -; CDR3aa: CASSPFPGQSNYGYTF; CDR3nt: TGTGCCAGCTCACCGTTCCCGGGACAGAGCAACTATGGCTACACCTTC
v_gene: TRBV6-2/TRBV6-3; d_gene: TRBD1; j_gene: TRBJ1-5; abundance: -; CDR3aa: CASSPDRVGQPQHF; CDR3nt: TGTGCCAGCAGTCCAGACAGGGTTGGTCAGCCCCAGCATTTT
v_gene: TRBV2; d_gene: TRBD2; j_gene: TRBJ2-1; abundance: -; CDR3aa: CASSDTSGGDNEQFF; CDR3nt: TGTGCCAGCAGTGACACTAGCGGGGGAGACAATGAGCAGTTCTTC
v_gene: TRBV5-8; d_gene: -; j_gene: TRBJ1-4; abundance: -; CDR3aa: CASSVTTGFNEKLFF; CDR3nt: TGTGCCAGCAGCGTTACGACCGGATTTAATGAAAAACTGTTTTTT
v_gene: TRBV11-3; d_gene: -; j_gene: TRBJ1-1; abundance: -; CDR3aa: CASSLDTVNTEAFF; CDR3nt: TGTGCCAGCAGCTTAGATACGGTGAACACTGAAGCTTTCTTT
v_gene: TRBV7-2; d_gene: TRBD1; j_gene: TRBJ1-2; abundance: -; CDR3aa: CASSPTSGTGFSSGYTF; CDR3nt: TGTGCCAGCAGCCCTACCTCCGGGACAGGGTTTAGTAGTGGCTACACCTTC
v_gene: TRBV7-8; d_gene: -; j_gene: TRBJ1-3; abundance: once; CDR3aa: CASSLDRVGNTIYF; CDR3nt: TGTGCCAGCAGCTTAGACAGGGTTGGAAACACCATATATTTT
v_gene: TRBV6-5; d_gene: TRBD1; j_gene: TRBJ1-1; abundance: -; CDR3aa: CASSPDRGRTEAFF; CDR3nt: TGTGCCAGCAGCCCGGACAGGGGGCGAACTGAAGCTTTCTTT
v_gene: TRBV2; d_gene: TRBD1; j_gene: TRBJ2-3; abundance: -; CDR3aa: CASRPGTGIQTDTQYF; CDR3nt: TGTGCCAGCAGGCCAGGGACAGGGATCCAAACCGATACGCAGTATTTT
v_gene: TRBV3-1/TRBV3-2; d_gene: -; j_gene: TRBJ1-2; abundance: -; CDR3aa: CASSQDFQGRGYTF; CDR3nt: TGTGCCAGCAGCCAAGATTTTCAGGGGAGAGGCTACACCTTC
v_gene: TRBV2; d_gene: -; j_gene: TRBJ2-7; abundance: -; CDR3aa: CASAREGAREQYF; CDR3nt: TGTGCCAGCGCCAGGGAGGGGGCTCGGGAGCAGTACTTC
v_gene: TRBV7-2; d_gene: TRBD2; j_gene: TRBJ2-7; abundance: -; CDR3aa: CASSAGTSGIEQYF; CDR3nt: TGTGCCAGCAGCGCCGGGACTAGCGGGATCGAGCAGTACTTC
v_gene: TRBV29-1; d_gene: -; j_gene: TRBJ2-3; abundance: -; CDR3aa: CSIQGNTDTQYF; CDR3nt: TGCAGCATACAGGGTAACACAGATACGCAGTATTTT
v_gene: TRBV6-5; d_gene: TRBD2; j_gene: TRBJ2-1; abundance: -; CDR3aa: CASKASGVDEQFF; CDR3nt: TGTGCCAGCAAGGCTAGCGGGGTCGATGAGCAGTTCTTC
v_gene: TRBV23-1; d_gene: -; j_gene: TRBJ2-7; abundance: -; CDR3aa: CASSHIRSAWAYEQYF; CDR3nt: TGCGCCAGCAGTCATATAAGGTCAGCGTGGGCCTACGAGCAGTACTTC
v_gene: TRBV5-4; d_gene: -; j_gene: TRBJ1-3; abundance: -; CDR3aa: CASSLGSGTNSGNTIYF; CDR3nt: TGTGCCAGCAGCTTGGGTAGTGGCACCAACTCTGGAAACACCATATATTTT
v_gene: TRBV7-3; d_gene: TRBD2; j_gene: TRBJ2-5; abundance: -; CDR3aa: CASSLKGTSGRRETQYF; CDR3nt: TGTGCCAGCAGCTTAAAAGGGACTAGCGGGAGACGAGAGACCCAGTACTTC
v_gene: TRBV29-1; d_gene: -; j_gene: TRBJ1-1; abundance: -; CDR3aa: CSVEESPLPYTEAFF; CDR3nt: TGCAGCGTTGAAGAGAGCCCTCTCCCCTACACTGAAGCTTTCTTT
v_gene: TRBV24-1; d_gene: -; j_gene: TRBJ2-6; abundance: -; CDR3aa: CATSDGRRGASGANVLTF; CDR3nt: TGTGCCACCAGTGACGGCCGCCGCGGGGCTTCTGGGGCCAACGTCCTGACTTTC
v_gene: TRBV6-5; d_gene: TRBD1; j_gene: TRBJ2-3; abundance: -; CDR3aa: CASSLQGLTDTQYF; CDR3nt: TGTGCCAGCAGCCTACAGGGGCTGACAGATACGCAGTATTTT
v_gene: TRBV7-8; d_gene: -; j_gene: TRBJ1-5; abundance: -; CDR3aa: CASSFGTDNQPQHF; CDR3nt: TGTGCCAGCAGCTTTGGCACAGACAATCAGCCCCAGCATTTT
v_gene: TRBV19; d_gene: -; j_gene: TRBJ1-6; abundance: -; CDR3aa: CASTLAGVSADSPLHF; CDR3nt: TGTGCCAGTACCCTAGCGGGGGTCTCAGCCGATTCACCCCTCCACTTT
v_gene: TRBV27; d_gene: -; j_gene: TRBJ1-2; abundance: -; CDR3aa: CASRGGGGYTF; CDR3nt: TGTGCCAGCCGGGGGGGAGGTGGCTACACCTTC
v_gene: TRBV9; d_gene: -; j_gene: TRBJ2-5; abundance: -; CDR3aa: CASSPGGSQLETQYF; CDR3nt: TGTGCCAGCAGCCCCGGGGGTAGTCAGTTGGAGACCCAGTACTTC
v_gene: TRBV19; d_gene: -; j_gene: TRBJ1-3; abundance: -; CDR3aa: CASSIRESAGNTIYF; CDR3nt: TGTGCCAGTAGTATAAGAGAATCCGCTGGAAACACCATATATTTT
v_gene: TRBV6-5; d_gene: TRBD1; j_gene: TRBJ1-2; abundance: -; CDR3aa: CASSAPGQSHYGYTF; CDR3nt: TGTGCCAGCAGCGCCCCGGGACAGTCTCACTATGGCTACACCTTC
v_gene: TRBV3-1/TRBV3-2; d_gene: -; j_gene: TRBJ1-2; abundance: -; CDR3aa: CASSQVGYGYTF; CDR3nt: TGTGCCAGCAGCCAAGTAGGCTATGGCTACACCTTC
v_gene: TRBV5-6; d_gene: -; j_gene: TRBJ1-2; abundance: -; CDR3aa: CASSRTADYGYTF; CDR3nt: TGTGCCAGCAGCCGGACAGCCGACTATGGCTACACCTTC
v_gene: TRBV11-1; d_gene: -; j_gene: TRBJ2-1; abundance: -; CDR3aa: CASSLSFQGYNEQFF; CDR3nt: TGTGCCAGCAGCCTCTCCTTCCAGGGGTACAATGAGCAGTTCTTC
v_gene: TRBV6-2/TRBV6-3; d_gene: TRBD1; j_gene: TRBJ1-5; abundance: -; CDR3aa: CASSLQGFGQPQHF; CDR3nt: TGTGCCAGCAGCCTACAGGGGTTCGGTCAGCCCCAGCATTTT
v_gene: TRBV11-1; d_gene: TRBD2; j_gene: TRBJ2-7; abundance: -; CDR3aa: CASSLLAGAEQYF; CDR3nt: TGTGCCAGCAGCTTACTAGCGGGAGCCGAGCAGTACTTC
v_gene: TRBV11-1; d_gene: -; j_gene: TRBJ2-1; abundance: -; CDR3aa: CASSLRRTDNEQFF; CDR3nt: TGTGCCAGCAGCTTAAGGCGGACAGACAATGAGCAGTTCTTC
v_gene: TRBV6-5; d_gene: TRBD1; j_gene: TRBJ2-3; abundance: -; CDR3aa: CALQDRGWDTQYF; CDR3nt: TGTGCCCTACAGGACAGGGGGTGGGATACGCAGTATTTT
v_gene: TRBV7-9; d_gene: -; j_gene: TRBJ2-2; abundance: -; CDR3aa: CASSRPGLHTGELFF; CDR3nt: TGTGCCAGCAGCCGACCGGGACTTCACACCGGGGAGCTGTTTTTT
v_gene: TRBV7-2; d_gene: -; j_gene: TRBJ2-7; abundance: -; CDR3aa: CASSSRDGYEQYF; CDR3nt: TGTGCCAGCAGCTCTAGGGACGGCTACGAGCAGTACTTC
v_gene: TRBV6-2/TRBV6-3; d_gene: -; j_gene: TRBJ2-1; abundance: -; CDR3aa: CASSPPGPRGSGGPPFF; CDR3nt: TGTGCCAGCAGTCCACCGGGACCGAGGGGGTCAGGGGGGCCCCCCTTCTTC
v_gene: TRBV11-3; d_gene: -; j_gene: TRBJ1-1; abundance: -; CDR3aa: CASKSGVASTEAFF; CDR3nt: TGTGCCAGCAAATCAGGGGTTGCGAGCACTGAAGCTTTCTTT
v_gene: TRBV13; d_gene: TRBD2; j_gene: TRBJ2-3; abundance: once; CDR3aa: CASSPAGGNTDTQYF; CDR3nt: TGTGCCAGCAGCCCAGCGGGGGGAAACACAGATACGCAGTATTTT
v_gene: TRBV19; d_gene: -; j_gene: TRBJ2-2; abundance: once; CDR3aa: CASSRGTDTGELFF; CDR3nt: TGTGCCAGTAGCCGGGGGACTGACACCGGGGAGCTGTTTTTT
v_gene: TRBV6-2/TRBV6-3; d_gene: -; j_gene: TRBJ1-1; abundance: -; CDR3aa: CASSYEWTEAFF; CDR3nt: TGTGCCAGCAGTTACGAATGGACTGAAGCTTTCTTT
v_gene: TRBV5-4; d_gene: TRBD1; j_gene: TRBJ1-1; abundance: -; CDR3aa: CASSLAGTGWTEAFF; CDR3nt: TGTGCCAGCAGCTTGGCCGGGACAGGGTGGACTGAAGCTTTCTTT
v_gene: TRBV4-2; d_gene: -; j_gene: TRBJ2-2; abundance: -; CDR3aa: CASSELRDTGELFF; CDR3nt: TGTGCCAGCAGCGAGCTACGGGACACCGGGGAGCTGTTTTTT
v_gene: TRBV2; d_gene: TRBD1; j_gene: TRBJ1-2; abundance: once; CDR3aa: CASSEAGQGYNYGYTF; CDR3nt: TGTGCCAGCAGTGAAGCGGGACAGGGCTATAACTATGGCTACACCTTC
v_gene: TRBV18; d_gene: -; j_gene: TRBJ2-5; abundance: -; CDR3aa: CASSPLRSSYQETQYF; CDR3nt: TGTGCCAGCTCACCACTCAGGTCTTCTTATCAAGAGACCCAGTACTTC
v_gene: TRBV7-2; d_gene: -; j_gene: TRBJ1-4; abundance: -; CDR3aa: CASSLQGRGEKLFF; CDR3nt: TGTGCCAGCAGCTTGCAGGGCCGTGGGGAAAAACTGTTTTTT
v_gene: TRBV11-2; d_gene: -; j_gene: TRBJ2-1; abundance: -; CDR3aa: CASSFLVGRNRNEQFF; CDR3nt: TGTGCCAGCAGCTTTCTGGTTGGACGGAATAGGAATGAGCAGTTCTTC
v_gene: TRBV14; d_gene: -; j_gene: TRBJ1-3; abundance: once; CDR3aa: CASSFRGSGNTIYF; CDR3nt: TGTGCCAGCAGCTTCAGAGGCTCTGGAAACACCATATATTTT
v_gene: TRBV30; d_gene: -; j_gene: TRBJ1-1; abundance: -; CDR3aa: CAWSDAGKREAFF; CDR3nt: TGTGCCTGGAGTGACGCGGGGAAACGGGAAGCTTTCTTT
v_gene: TRBV7-2; d_gene: -; j_gene: TRBJ1-4; abundance: -; CDR3aa: CASSLGGTNEKLFF; CDR3nt: TGTGCCAGCAGCTTGGGGGGAACTAATGAAAAACTGTTTTTT